This T cell receptor beta chain came from a study of blood T cells in healthy people across ages (dated by TCRdb to between 2015 and 2016). Looking at the study overall: In model experiments, template switching captured roughly one uniquely barcoded TCR beta cDNA molecule for every two T cells. Donors of different ages were randomly distributed across sequencing lanes to avoid experimental bias. The donors were divided into four age groups: young (average around 15 years), middle-aged (almost 40), aged (approximately 62) and long-lived (about 90). Using deep sequencing normalized with unique cDNA molecular identifiers, the study measured how TCR beta repertoire diversity changes with age. Two additional independent replicas of 1 million unique cDNA reads from the same blood draw were analyzed for two donors (one aged 18 to 29 and one aged 80 or older). The full study reports these points: Compared with the aged group, the long-lived group had more naive CD4+ T cells, fewer expanded clones and increased TCR diversity, suggesting age selection. Conclusive comparison of naive and antigen-experienced compartments was prevented by the profiling of bulk unsorted PBMCs. Because the CMV infection status of the donors was unknown, age-related changes in expanded clonotypes may potentially have been confounded. Observed TCR beta diversity per million T cells fell roughly linearly with age, and a significant reduction was already apparent by age roughly 40. Estimates of total diversity from one million sequenced T cells were regarded as lower bounds and underestimates. A strong correlation was found between observed TCR beta diversity and the percentage of naive T cells measured by flow cytometry.

For this chain, trimming is 9 bases at the V end and 4 bases at the J end, and the number of junction bases without a gene match is 22. From the cysteine through the phenylalanine, the CDR3 covers 18 amino acids. Only the CDR3 portion is preserved as DNA: 54 bases, with reading frame beginning at the first base. Via the germline V gene, CDR1 is LGHNA and CDR2 YSLEER. Donors were under 40 systemically healthy Caucasian individuals from Russia aged roughly 6 to 100 years. Each donor gave ten milliliters of peripheral blood, collected into EDTA-treated Vacutainer tubes. Ficoll-Paque density-gradient centrifugation was used to isolate PBMCs, with at least 7 million per sample. Trizol reagent was used to extract total RNA from the PBMCs, yielding at least 6 micrograms per sample. The percentages of naive CD45RAhigh/CD27high T cells were determined by flow cytometry on a PBMC aliquot from every donor. Comment on this clonotype: The antigen it binds to is not known. Per-nucleotide qualities are absent, and no much larger clonotype sits a single base away.

The library was produced with 5' RACE. The sequencer listed for this sample is Illumina HiSeq 2500. A second about 7 to 12 cycle PCR used a sample-barcoded 5' primer and a J-beta primer mix. A unique molecular identifier was introduced onto each TCR beta cDNA molecule by a template-switch 5' adaptor carrying 12 random nucleotides. Each sample yielded at least 3 million CDR3-containing paired-end reads. First-strand cDNA was synthesized from all RNA with the Mint cDNA synthesis kit, primed by a TRBC-specific oligonucleotide. After uracil-DNA glycosylase treatment, a first 18-cycle PCR used universal primers M1SS and BC2_uni_R on all cDNA. In the paper's pipeline: For normalization, 1 million high-quality reads, each with a distinct molecular identifier, were randomly selected from each sample. Instead of being binned into consensus sequences, reads with shared molecular identifiers were discarded. CDR3 identification, clonotype clustering and error correction used MiTCR with a Q25 quality threshold and the strictest error-elimination algorithm. A nonparametric unseen species model with Euler transformation was used to estimate lower-bound total TCR beta diversity. TCRdb reprocessing: public reads trimmed at Q25 with fastp, clones called with MiXCR, in-frame beta chains kept. Each CDR3 protein appears once, grouped with its most common genes and DNA. The V and J calls, along with clone size, are taken from TCRdb and not from the paper's own processing. The sample contains about 970,000 distinct CDR3 sequences, roughly 51% of them found a single time. The biggest ten clones account for about 22% of the sample.

This TCR came from a woman aged 60-75 years in good health. Sequenced sample: blood. The chain is assembled from TRBV4-3 and TRBJ2-7, and 9 bases in between align with TRBD2. At the DNA level, the sequence is TGCGCCAGTCCAGCCAAGGTCACGCGGGAGGGAGAGTTGTACGAGCAGTACTTC. Protein translation: CASPAKVTREGELYEQYF.